The clone carrying this T cell receptor gamma chain qualifies as large (0.1 to 1%). Its antigen remains unknown. The sample belongs to a study of intestinal T cells in coeliac disease. Study details: Mean age was 16.0 for coeliac patients versus around 50 for controls. General study results and limits: TRG clustering correctly classified 51 of 54 biopsies (roughly 94%).

Each case's genomic DNA was extracted from ten 5-µm formalin-fixed paraffin-embedded scrolls. LymphoTrack primers amplified TRG sequences from about 0.2 ug of biopsy DNA. TCRdb reanalysed the multiplex PCR reads via CATT. Of several hundred gamma-chain clones listed, roughly 52% are singletons. This CDR3 contains 14 residues. After removal of 8 bases from V and 0 bases from J, the junction contained 4 bases not matched to a gene. Sequenced input: a duodenal biopsy. The chain combines TRGV10 with TRGJP1. TRGV10 is an open reading frame whose function is uncertain. The receptor was isolated from a human donor with celiac disease. The CDR3 spells CAAWDYTTGWFKIF. CDR3 nucleotides: TGTGCTGCGTGGGATTATACCACTGGTTGGTTCAAGATATTT.